Detailed here is one TCR beta chain. The antigen is not known. Other DNA sequences in the same sample also yield this CDR3. This CDR3 contains 15 residues. CDR1 is GTSNPN and CDR2 is SVGIG in the germline V gene (reference sequence). V was clipped by 0 bases and J by 5 bases; unmatched bases: 6. Method: immunoSEQ multiplex PCR; TCRdb's copy keeps in-frame clones and lacks some. The table lists some 2,000,000 clones, 85% to 95% of them singletons. This entry comes from a study of shared clonotypes between healthy human individuals. Study-level results: Naive subsets tended to show greater estimated richness than memory subsets. Specimens sampled were limited to blood, with tissue repertoires likely differing.

J is TRBJ2-1 and V is TRBV30; 8 positions match TRBD2. Sequencing was done on a sample of naive CD4+ T cells sorted from blood. Subset denoted: CD45RA+ positively selected. This TCR was recovered from a man aged 18 to 30 in good health. CDR3 protein: CAWSVRLAGNNEQFF. In DNA form, the CDR3 reads TGTGCCTGGAGTGTAAGATTAGCGGGAAACAATGAGCAGTTCTTC.